What follows are 5 T cell receptor beta chains derived from one specimen sequenced in a study of T cell changes during pregnancy in multiple sclerosis. Method: immunoSEQ multiplex PCR; TCRdb's copy keeps in-frame clones and lacks some. The sample holds 35,000 to 45,000 clones; more than 70% are singletons and the top ten take under 4.5%. The source was CD8+ T cells from peripheral blood mononuclear cells, collected in the first trimester of pregnancy. These receptors were taken from a female donor with multiple sclerosis, enrolled in a pregnancy study.

The rearrangement links TRBV5-5 to TRBJ2-7; D possibly corresponds to TRBD1 (5 bases). V lost 4 bases, J lost 2 bases, and 22 bases lay in between. This CDR3 region has 17 residues. CDR1 and CDR2 from the germline V gene are SGHKS and YYEKEE (reference sequence). The CDR3 spells CASSPLWGPSHPYEQYF. The DNA of the CDR3 is TGTGCCAGCAGCCCACTTTGGGGCCCAAGCCACCCCTACGAGCAGTACTTC.

The chain uses TRBV4-3 and TRBJ1-1; TRBD1 matches at 10 bases. The CDR3 length is 14 residues. V lost 4 bases, J lost 5 bases, and 4 bases stayed unmatched. CDR1 LGHNA and CDR2 YSLEER come from the germline V gene. The CDR3 region has the DNA TGCGCCAGCAGCCGGGGGACAGGGGAAACTGAAGCTTTCTTT. Translation gives CASSRGTGETEAFF.

This clone came up a few times. This chain connects TRBV4-3 to TRBJ2-3; TRBD2 matches at 7 bases. V was clipped by 1 base and J by 0 bases; unmatched bases: 4. The CDR3 totals 16 residues. Germline CDR1 and CDR2: LGHNA and YSLEER. The CDR3 is CASSQADGGSTDTQYF. The CDR3 region has the DNA TGCGCCAGCAGCCAAGCGGACGGGGGGAGCACAGATACGCAGTATTTT.

This clone was observed a few times. This chain connects TRBV6-4 to TRBJ2-2, with D possibly matching TRBD2 (6 bases). The germline V gene encodes CDR1 MRHNA and CDR2 SNTAGT. The length of the CDR3 is 14 residues. V lost 4 bases and J lost 3, with 9 bases in between. Here the CDR3 DNA reads TGTGCCAGCAGTGGCGGGGCCTACACCGGGGAGCTGTTTTTT. This encodes CASSGGAYTGELFF.

The rearrangement joins TRBV9 to TRBJ2-3; 9 nucleotides agree with TRBD2. The V gene's germline CDR1 is SGDLS and CDR2 YYNGEE. Trimming removed 0 bases from V and 5 bases from J; junction bases left unmatched: 4. The CDR3 consists of 15 residues. CDR3 amino acids: CASSVGDSGGDTQYF. The CDR3 DNA follows: TGTGCCAGCAGCGTAGGTGATAGCGGGGGAGATACGCAGTATTTT.